This entry describes one TCR beta chain. Its antigen remains unidentified. The sample originates from a study of beta chain features in type 1 diabetes. Study observations and caveats: The study found moderately but significantly shorter TCRB CDR3s in all four CD4+ subsets of Type 1 diabetes patients.

Investigators reverse transcribed all isolated RNA, so they sequenced expressed TCRB transcripts. Assay: immunoSEQ multiplex PCR; the TCRdb copy retains only in-frame clones and omits some. The sample yields roughly 150,000 clones, roughly 9% seen once. J lost 4 bases, V lost 7 bases, and 8 bases had no gene match. The CDR3 is made up of 13 amino acids. Germline CDR1 is SQVTM and CDR2 is ANQGSEA. The chain employs TRBV29-1 and TRBJ1-1, with 8 bases lining up with TRBD1. This TCR was recovered from a woman in her 30s with type 1 diabetes. Specimen: central memory CD4+ T cells from blood. CDR3 amino acids: CSASGGMGTEAFF. DNA for the CDR3: TGCAGCGCTTCAGGGGGCATGGGCACTGAAGCTTTCTTT. The whole variable domain, filled in from reference TRBV29-1 and TRBJ1-1, reads SAVISQKPSRDICQRGTSLTIQCQVDSQVTMMFWYRQQPGQSLTLIATANQGSEATYESGFVIDKFPISRPNLTFSTLTVSNMSPEDSSIYLCSASGGMGTEAFFGQGTRLTVV.